Included here is one T cell receptor beta chain sequence, with context. Its antigen is currently not known. No much larger clonotype is one base removed from it; base qualities were not supplied. The germline V gene encodes CDR1 SGHRS and CDR2 YFSETQ. The V end loses 4 bases and the J end loses 4 bases, and a stretch of 15 bases separates them. From cysteine to phenylalanine, the CDR3 is 15 amino acids long. Left in the record is the CDR3 DNA by itself, 45 bases read in frame from the first base. The data were taken from a study of technical replicates of blood from a handful of donors (dated by TCRdb to between 2016 and 2019). Libraries were built with the immunoSEQ multiplex PCR assay. Imported from immuneACCESS, the table was reduced by TCRdb to in-frame sequences with V and J called. These copies leave out some clones; in studies compared against another copy, an unresolved V gene accounts for under half, and the cause of the remainder is not known. The sample table records 55,000 to 70,000 clones; around nine tenths of these occur just once. The ten largest clonotypes hold 4% to 5% of the sample.

The clonotype originates from a human donor in good health. Some clones in this sample may be carry-over from other donors' samples. The sequenced sample consisted of PBMCs. In this chain, TRBV5-1 is recombined with TRBJ1-3; a tentative D match to TRBD1 spans 6 bases. The encoded CDR3 is CASSTDPGAGNTIYF. The base sequence is TGCGCCAGCAGCACGGATCCAGGGGCGGGAAACACCATATATTTT. Joined to the reference TRBV5-1 and TRBJ1-3 proteins, this CDR3 gives the full variable domain: KAGVTQTPRYLIKTRGQQVTLSCSPISGHRSVSWYQQTPGQGLQFLFEYFSETQRNKGNFPGRFSGRQFSNSRSEMNVSTLELGDSALYLCASSTDPGAGNTIYFGEGSWLTVV.